Below are 31 T cell receptor beta chains sequenced from a single sample in a study of identical twins. TCRdb independently ran MiXCR on the 5' RACE reads; one entry per CDR3 protein. Of 350,000 to 450,000 distinct CDR3 sequences in the sample, about a fifth were seen once. The sample consisted of naive T cells sorted from blood. The receptors come from a man aged 50 to 60 in good health.

The genes are TRBV29-1 and TRBJ2-7, with TRBD2 matching over 7 bases. The CDR3 runs to 15 residues. V was clipped by 6 bases and J by 0 bases; unmatched bases: 11. Per germline, CDR1 SQVTM and CDR2 ANQGSEA. This CDR3 reads CSVELPGGLSYEQYF. The CDR3 DNA sequence: TGCAGCGTCGAACTCCCGGGAGGCCTCTCCTACGAGCAGTACTTC.

The chain carries TRBV24-1 and TRBJ1-2, with no clear D. The V end lost 3 bases, the J end lost 3 bases, and 7 bases lay between the germline ends. The CDR3 spans 13 residues. CDR1 is KGHDR and CDR2 is SFDVKD in the germline V gene. The DNA for the CDR3 is TGTGCCACCAGTGATCGGGCGTACTATGGCTACACCTTC. This gives the protein CATSDRAYYGYTF.

This clonotype was found a few times. The chain combines TRBV12-3 or TRBV12-4 with TRBJ2-7; TRBD2 agrees at 11 bases. The CDR3 is 15 residues long. V shed 6 bases and J 6 bases; nucleotides not matched to a gene: 10. The CDR3 nucleotides read TGTGCCAGCAGCTCCCAACTAGCGGGAGTTGGCGAGCAGTACTTC. This encodes CASSSQLAGVGEQYF.

The chain combines TRBV5-1 with TRBJ1-1, with 10 bases that match TRBD1. The V segment lost 4 bases and the J segment 3 bases; nucleotides outside the gene matches: 6. Per the germline V gene, CDR1 is SGHRS and CDR2 is YFSETQ. The CDR3 spans 15 residues. As DNA, the CDR3 is TGCGCCAGCAGCCGGATCGGGACAGGGGACACTGAAGCTTTCTTT. It encodes CASSRIGTGDTEAFF.

This clonotype was seen repeatedly, ten times or more. V and J are TRBV7-9 and TRBJ2-2; no clear D. This CDR3 has 12 residues. Germline values: CDR1 SEHNR, CDR2 FQNEAQ (reference sequence). Trimming shortened V by 0 bases and J by 8 bases, and 4 bases separated the two germline ends. CDR3 DNA sequence: TGTGCCAGCAGCTTAGCCCCGGGGGAGCTGTTTTTT. This translates into CASSLAPGELFF.

This clonotype was detected a few times. The chain links TRBV20-1 to TRBJ2-1; the match to TRBD2 covers 9 bases. CDR3 length: 16 residues. The ends lost 0 bases at V and 4 bases at J; junction bases unmatched: 7. From germline, CDR1 is DFQATT and CDR2 SNEGSKA (reference sequence). The CDR3 nucleotides read TGCAGTGCTAGAGAGTCGGGACTAGCTGTATACAATGAGCAGTTCTTC. Translating gives CSARESGLAVYNEQFF.

This clonotype showed up many times. The CDR3 here is CASSQEEGMNTEAFF. The CDR3 DNA is TGTGCCAGCAGCCAAGAGGAGGGTATGAACACTGAAGCTTTCTTT. The rearrangement uses TRBV4-2 and TRBJ1-1; no firm D call. The germline V and J ends were trimmed by 0 bases and 0 bases, with 8 bases remaining between them. Germline V CDR1 and CDR2: LGHNA, YNFKEQ. This CDR3 has 15 residues.

The V call is TRBV4-2, the J call TRBJ2-2; the D is unclear. Germline lookup yields CDR1 LGHNA and CDR2 YNFKEQ. V lost 3 bases, J lost 6 bases, and 17 bases lay in between. The CDR3 spans 16 residues. The CDR3 sequence: CASSHEAAYEAGELFF. The CDR3 bases are TGTGCCAGCAGCCATGAGGCCGCCTACGAGGCCGGGGAGCTGTTTTTT.

This sequence joins TRBV21-1 and TRBJ2-7; the table's D call of TRBD1 was not tested on the DNA. TRBV21-1 is annotated as a pseudogene. The CDR3 loop spans 15 amino acids. The chain's CDR3 is CASSKVPAGTYEQYF. The CDR3 DNA follows: TGTGCCAGCAGCAAAGTACCCGCAGGGACCTACGAGCAGTACTTC.

This clonotype was counted a few times. The rearrangement uses TRBV28 and TRBJ1-5; D uncertain. Germline loops: CDR1 MDHEN, CDR2 SYDVKM. V was pared by 5 bases and J by 4 bases, with 18 bases between. The CDR3 has 16 amino acids. Here the CDR3 reads CASSPFRVGANQPQHF. The CDR3 region has the DNA TGTGCCAGCAGTCCCTTTCGGGTTGGCGCAAATCAGCCCCAGCATTTT.

The table lists this clonotype with a few counts. The J gene is TRBJ2-3, the V gene TRBV20-1, with 7 bases fitting TRBD1. This CDR3 is built from 15 residues. V dropped 1 base and J dropped 4; count of bases not matched to a gene: 8. The germline V gene encodes CDR1 DFQATT and CDR2 SNEGSKA (reference sequence). This CDR3 reads CSARVRQGSPDTQYF. In DNA, the CDR3 is TGCAGTGCTAGAGTAAGACAGGGTTCTCCAGATACGCAGTATTTT.

This rearrangement joins TRBV20-1 to TRBJ2-3, with 8 bases fitting TRBD2. Germline lookup yields CDR1 DFQATT and CDR2 SNEGSKA (reference sequence). The J segment lost 2 bases and the V segment lost 3 bases, leaving 4 bases of the junction unmatched. The CDR3 sequence is 14 residues long. CDR3 sequence: CSASGGANTDTQYF. CDR3 sequence (DNA): TGCAGTGCTAGCGGGGGGGCGAACACAGATACGCAGTATTTT.

The CDR3 reads CASSLSQRNNSPLHF. As DNA, the CDR3 is TGTGCCAGCAGCCTGTCCCAGAGGAATAATTCACCCCTCCACTTT. This rearrangement joins TRBV12-3 or TRBV12-4 to TRBJ1-6; no clear D gene. This CDR3 is 15 amino acids long. V lost 6 bases and J lost 5, with 14 bases in between.

V gene TRBV5-1 combines with J gene TRBJ2-1; weak D call: TRBD2 (7 bases). Germline V gives CDR1 SGHRS, CDR2 YFSETQ. V gave up 5 bases and J gave up 0 bases, with 18 bases separating them. The CDR3 has 17 residues. CDR3: CASSRGASVSSYNEQFF. In nucleotides, the CDR3 is TGCGCCAGCAGTCGGGGGGCTAGCGTGAGCTCCTACAATGAGCAGTTCTTC.

This clonotype showed up many times. V usage is TRBV20-1 and J usage is TRBJ2-3, with D maybe TRBD2 (6 bases). CDR1 is DFQATT and CDR2 is SNEGSKA in the germline V gene (reference sequence). The CDR3 extends over 13 amino acids. V gave up 4 bases and J gave up 5 bases, with 13 bases separating them. The CDR3 coding sequence is TGCAGTGCTACGGACTATCTGGGAGATACGCAGTATTTT. Translating gives CSATDYLGDTQYF.

This chain joins TRBV15 and TRBJ2-7; 10 nucleotides match TRBD2. The germline gives CDR1 LNHNV, CDR2 YYDKDF (reference sequence). This CDR3 contains 15 residues. V lost 5 bases and J lost 3; bases outside the gene matches: 7. CDR3 bases: TGTGCCACCAGCCCCGCGGGACTAGCGATCTACGAGCAGTACTTC. Amino acid sequence: CATSPAGLAIYEQYF.

The V and J genes are TRBV4-3 and TRBJ2-7, with TRBD1 matching 8 bases. The V gene end was trimmed by 2 bases and the J gene end by 3 bases; junction bases not matched to a gene: 6. The CDR3 totals 15 residues. Germline CDR1 reads LGHNA; CDR2 reads YSLEER. CDR3 coding DNA: TGCGCCAGCAGCCAAAAACAGGGGGTAGTCTACGAGCAGTACTTC. This translates into CASSQKQGVVYEQYF.

A few counts support this clonotype. The chain employs TRBV14 and TRBJ2-3; unclear D gene. This CDR3 spans 13 amino acids. The germline CDR1 and CDR2 sequences are SGHDN and FVKESK. V lost 1 base and J 6 bases, leaving 8 bases between the germline ends. DNA for the CDR3: TGTGCCAGCAGCCAAGGGATCCAGGATACGCAGTATTTT. Protein: CASSQGIQDTQYF.

In this sample, this clonotype turned up a few times. The CDR3 protein is CASSLTSGGGRYF. CDR3 in DNA: TGTGCCAGCAGCTTAACGTCGGGCGGAGGTCGGTACTTC. The chain is built from TRBV13 and TRBJ2-5, with D perhaps matching TRBD2 (5 bases). V was trimmed by 2 bases and J by 13 bases, leaving 17 bases between them. In germline, CDR1 is PRHDT, CDR2 FYEKMQ (reference sequence). This CDR3 has 13 residues.

The V and J genes are TRBV20-1 and TRBJ2-3, with 13 bases fitting TRBD2. CDR3 size: 16 residues. V dropped 3 bases and J dropped 7; count of bases not matched to a gene: 10. The germline V gene has CDR1 DFQATT and CDR2 SNEGSKA (reference sequence). CDR3 DNA: TGCAGTGCTAGGAAGGGACTAGCGGGACCCCCTAATACGCAGTATTTT. Encoded protein: CSARKGLAGPPNTQYF.

There are many counts of this clonotype. The chain uses TRBV4-2 and TRBJ2-6; 11 bases match TRBD1. Germline V gene data show CDR1 as LGHNA and CDR2 as YNFKEQ. V was pared by 5 bases and J by 4 bases, with 4 bases of the junction left unmatched. The length of the CDR3 is 16 residues. This CDR3 is CASSGQGAPGANVLTF. In nucleotides, the CDR3 is TGTGCCAGCAGCGGACAGGGGGCGCCGGGGGCCAACGTCCTGACTTTC.

This clonotype was found a few times. The chain carries TRBV20-1 and TRBJ2-7; TRBD1 matches 8 bases. The CDR3 covers 14 residues. Germline loops: CDR1 DFQATT, CDR2 SNEGSKA (reference sequence). The V and J ends lost 0 bases and 2 bases, in that order; junction bases with no gene match: 3. The CDR3: CSARDPDRAYEQYF. In nucleotides, the CDR3 is TGCAGTGCTAGAGATCCGGACAGGGCCTACGAGCAGTACTTC.

This clonotype was counted between two and nine times. The rearrangement links TRBV4-2 to TRBJ2-3; 8 nucleotides align to TRBD2. The germline CDR1 and CDR2 sequences are LGHNA and YNFKEQ. V shed 2 bases and J 2 bases; nucleotides not matched to a gene: 9. The CDR3 has 17 amino acids. The CDR3 coding sequence is TGTGCCAGCAGCCAACTTTCGGGGCGGGGGGACACAGATACGCAGTATTTT. Translating gives CASSQLSGRGDTDTQYF.

In this sample, this clonotype turned up a few times. This chain uses TRBV20-1 with TRBJ1-1; D possibly corresponds to TRBD1 (5 bases). The germline V gene has CDR1 DFQATT and CDR2 SNEGSKA (reference sequence). Trimming stripped 0 bases from V and 3 bases from J, with 11 bases between. The CDR3 runs 14 residues. The CDR3 here is CSARDRGLHTEAFF. The CDR3 nucleotides are TGCAGTGCTAGAGATCGGGGACTGCACACTGAAGCTTTCTTT.

This clonotype was seen a few times. The CDR3 is CATSGYLLSEAFF. In DNA form, the CDR3 reads TGTGCCACCAGCGGATACCTTCTATCAGAAGCTTTCTTT. This rearrangement joins TRBV15 to TRBJ1-1; D remains unclear. V was trimmed by 5 bases and J by 8 bases, leaving 15 bases between them. Germline V CDR1 and CDR2: LNHNV, YYDKDF (reference sequence). This CDR3 contains 13 residues.

V gene TRBV19 combines with J gene TRBJ2-3; the D gene is possibly TRBD2 (6 bases). The V gene's germline CDR1 is LNHDA and CDR2 SQIVND (reference sequence). The germline V and J ends were trimmed by 5 bases and 6 bases, with 9 bases remaining between them. This CDR3 is 12 amino acids long. CDR3 amino acids: CASSRGMDTQYF. CDR3 nucleotide sequence: TGTGCCAGTAGTCGGGGGATGGATACGCAGTATTTT.

The chain joins TRBV6-1 to TRBJ2-7; D is possibly TRBD1 (6 bases). The V end was cut by 6 bases, the J end by 5 bases, with 17 bases between. The CDR3 covers 14 residues. Per germline, CDR1 MNHNS and CDR2 SASEGT. The CDR3 DNA follows: TGTGCCAGCAGCCAGGGGCCGTTGCACGACGAGCAGTACTTC. Translating gives CASSQGPLHDEQYF.

This clonotype was seen more than once but under ten times. Relative to the germline gene, one junction end is altered; a read error may explain this. The chain combines TRBV4-3 with TRBJ2-2, with 7 bases that match TRBD1. Germline values: CDR1 LGHNA, CDR2 YSLEER. CDR3 length: 15 amino acids. Written as DNA, the CDR3 is TGCGCCAGCAGCCAACTGACAGGGAACGCCGGGGAGCTGTTTTTT. It encodes CASSQLTGNAGELFF.

The chain uses TRBV7-2 and TRBJ2-7, with D possibly TRBD1 on 5 matching bases. The CDR3 length is 14 residues. V shed 1 base and J shed 5 bases, with 12 bases lying between them. Germline lookup yields CDR1 SGHTA and CDR2 FQGNSA. In DNA, the CDR3 is TGTGCCAGCAGCTTAGTCCCCGCAGGGAACGAGCAGTACTTC. It encodes CASSLVPAGNEQYF.

The chain links TRBV18 to TRBJ1-1, with 12 positions matching TRBD1. The CDR3 is 16 residues long. Germline V CDR1 and CDR2: KGHSH, LQKENI. Trimming took 2 bases from V and 2 from J; bases not matched to a gene: 3. The CDR3 DNA is TGTGCCAGCTCACCAGGGACAGGGGGCTATAACACTGAAGCTTTCTTT. The encoded protein is CASSPGTGGYNTEAFF.

The gene calls are TRBV7-2 and TRBJ2-1, with unresolved D. The V end lost 1 base, the J end lost 0 bases, and 13 bases lay between the germline ends. The CDR3 consists of 17 residues. CDR1 and CDR2 (germline): SGHTA, FQGNSA. The CDR3 here is CASSLVDSPGSYNEQFF. The CDR3 nucleotides are TGTGCCAGCAGCTTAGTAGATTCACCGGGCTCCTACAATGAGCAGTTCTTC.